The clone carrying this TCR beta chain has just a few counts. CDR3 length: 14 residues. The V gene's germline CDR1 is LGHDT and CDR2 YNNKEL (reference sequence). J lost 3 bases, V lost 3 bases, and 4 bases had no gene match. TCRdb's table, derived via immunoSEQ multiplex PCR, lists solely in-frame clones and lacks some. The sample has tens of thousands of clones; roughly 80% are singletons. This sample was taken from a study of blood T cell repertoires in COVID-19. Study overall: Sites in the United States, Italy and Spain provided acute and convalescent COVID-19 samples. PBMCs, B-cell-depleted T cells, or T cells were the source of the cDNA or gDNA that made up the material.

The source material was peripheral blood. The source is a man aged 55 to 69 with active or convalescent COVID-19. The chain carries TRBV3-1 (or the pseudogene TRBV3-2) and TRBJ2-5; 7 bases match TRBD2. CDR3 loop: CASSHGLGKETQYF. DNA of the CDR3: TGTGCCAGCAGCCACGGACTAGGAAAAGAGACCCAGTACTTC.